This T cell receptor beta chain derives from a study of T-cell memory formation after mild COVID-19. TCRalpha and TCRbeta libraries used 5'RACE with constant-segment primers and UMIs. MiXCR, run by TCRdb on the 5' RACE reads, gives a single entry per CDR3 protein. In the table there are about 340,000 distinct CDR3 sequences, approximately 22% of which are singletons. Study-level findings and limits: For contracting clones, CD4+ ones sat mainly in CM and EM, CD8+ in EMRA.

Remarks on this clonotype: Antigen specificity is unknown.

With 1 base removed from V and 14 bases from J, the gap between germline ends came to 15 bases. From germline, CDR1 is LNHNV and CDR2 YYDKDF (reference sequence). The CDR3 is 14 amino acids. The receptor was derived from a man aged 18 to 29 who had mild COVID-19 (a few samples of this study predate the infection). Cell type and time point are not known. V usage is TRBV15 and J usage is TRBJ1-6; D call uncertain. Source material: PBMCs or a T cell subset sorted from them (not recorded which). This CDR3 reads CATSRGPTAPALHF. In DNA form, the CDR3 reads TGTGCCACCAGCAGAGGACCGACGGCCCCAGCCCTCCACTTT.